This T cell receptor beta chain was identified in a study of cytomegalovirus exposure and HLA in healthy donors. In the study overall: Out of approximately 170 million T cells, an earlier analysis found over 90 million unique TCR beta sequences in total. Study findings and constraints: Cytomegalovirus association was listed for about 160 TCR beta chains.

PCR amplification relied on 60 Vbeta primers (plus 13 Jbeta primers). TCRdb's table, derived via immunoSEQ multiplex PCR, lists solely in-frame clones and lacks some. The sample lists some 150,000 clones; 80% to 90% were seen once. A word on this clone: Its specificity is unknown.

With V trimmed by 5 bases and J by 2 bases, 4 bases remained unmatched. The CDR3 contains 14 residues. The germline CDR1 and CDR2 sequences are MDHEN and SYDVKM. V gene TRBV28 combines with J gene TRBJ1-2, with 8 bases lining up with TRBD1. Sequenced input: PBMCs. The clonotype comes from a woman aged 50 to 60 in good health and CMV-seronegative. CDR3 protein: CASSQTGANYGYTF. The CDR3 coding sequence is TGTGCCAGCAGTCAGACAGGGGCCAACTATGGCTACACCTTC.